This is a list of T cell receptor beta chains from one sample in a study of beta chain features in type 1 diabetes. This table comes from immunoSEQ multiplex PCR, and its TCRdb copy is limited to in-frame clones, with some not included. The sample records a few hundred thousand clones, approximately 14% being singletons. The sequenced material came from naive CD4+ T cells from blood. The source of these receptors is a man between 25 and 39 years old with type 1 diabetes. Both conserved end residues are part of each CDR3. D genes are given only for firm matches. Size tells how often a clone was seen (once, few, many) or the class of an expanded clone, and some rows leave it out.

- 16 TRBD2 TRBJ2-5 TRBV4-1 TGCGCCAGCAGCCAACTGGGTGAGACTAGCGTAGAGACCCAGTACTTC CASSQLGETSVETQYF
few 18 TRBD2 TRBJ2-3 TRBV2 TGTGCCAGCGGCAGGCTTGGACTAGCGGGAGTCGGCACAGATACGCAGTATTTT CASGRLGLAGVGTDTQYF
few 12 - TRBJ2-3 TRBV29-1 TGCAGCGTTGCTAGCGGCACAGATACGCAGTATTTT CSVASGTDTQYF
few 13 TRBD1 TRBJ1-2 TRBV5-1 TGCGCCAGCAGCCAAGACAGGGTCTGGGGCTACACCTTC CASSQDRVWGYTF
few 17 TRBD2 TRBJ2-1 TRBV7-3 TGTGCCAGCAGCTTAAACCCACGCCTAGCGGGTTACAATGAGCAGTTCTTC CASSLNPRLAGYNEQFF
- 13 TRBD2 TRBJ2-7 TRBV7-2 TGTGCCAGCAGCCCGGGCGGGAGGACCGAGCAGTACTTC CASSPGGRTEQYF
few 17 TRBD2 TRBJ2-5 TRBV15 TGTGCCACCAGCAGAGGACTAGCGGGAGGATACCAAGAGACCCAGTACTTC CATSRGLAGGYQETQYF
- 15 TRBD2 TRBJ2-3 TRBV30 TGTGCCTGGAGTCTAACTAGCGGGGTGACAGATACGCAGTATTTT CAWSLTSGVTDTQYF
few 13 TRBD1 TRBJ1-5 TRBV18 TGTGCCAGCTCGGGACAGGGGAATCAGCCCCAGCATTTT CASSGQGNQPQHF
- 14 TRBD2 TRBJ2-7 TRBV6-6 TGTGCCAGCAGTCTCCGGGGGGGAGCCTACGAGCAGTACTTC CASSLRGGAYEQYF
- 16 - TRBJ2-1 TRBV7-2 TGTGCCAGCAGCTTAGTAGAATGGTCCTCCTACAATGAGCAGTTCTTC CASSLVEWSSYNEQFF
- 15 TRBD1 TRBJ2-5 TRBV4-2 TGTGCCAGCAGCCCAGGTCGGACAGGAAAAGAGACCCAGTACTTC CASSPGRTGKETQYF
few 14 - TRBJ2-5 TRBV5-1 TGCGCCAGCAGCTTGGAGGGGTTGGGAGAGACCCAGTACTTC CASSLEGLGETQYF
- 13 - TRBJ2-3 TRBV7-9 TGTGCCAGCAGCTTGTCCGTCCCAGATACGCAGTATTTT CASSLSVPDTQYF
- 12 - TRBJ2-2 TRBV9 TGTGCCAGCAGCGAAGCGGCCGGGGAGCTGTTTTTT CASSEAAGELFF
- 15 TRBD2 TRBJ2-1 TRBV7-9 TGTGCCAGCAGCTCTGGGACTAGCGGGACGAATGAGCAGTTCTTC CASSSGTSGTNEQFF
- 11 TRBD1 TRBJ2-7 TRBV5-6 TGTGCCAGCAGCTTAAGGGGACAGAGGAACTTC CASSLRGQRNF
few 14 - TRBJ2-2 TRBV5-4 TGTGCCAGCAGCTTGGCATTCGGTCCCGGGGAGCTGTTTTTT CASSLAFGPGELFF
- 13 - TRBJ2-1 TRBV11-2 TGTGCCAGCAGCTTAGAACCTAACAATGAGCAGTTCTTC CASSLEPNNEQFF
- 15 TRBD1 TRBJ1-1 TRBV9 TGTGCCAGCAGCCCCCGGACAGGGATGAACACTGAAGCTTTCTTT CASSPRTGMNTEAFF
- 15 TRBD2 TRBJ2-5 TRBV18 TGTGCCAGCTCACCACTTGCGACTAGCATTGAGACCCAGTACTTC CASSPLATSIETQYF
few 15 - TRBJ2-1 TRBV13 TGTGCCAGCAGCCTCGGGACTGTGTCGTACAATGAGCAGTTCTTC CASSLGTVSYNEQFF
- 12 - TRBJ2-7 TRBV6-4 TGTGCCATGGACAAAGATCCCTACGAGCAGTACTTC CAMDKDPYEQYF